This T cell receptor (beta chain) comes out of a study of beta chain features in type 1 diabetes. Study details: Sorted cell examination encompassed about 110,000,000 cells across all samples. Points from the study as a whole: Shorter TCRB CDR3s, moderately but significantly so, marked every one of the four CD4+ subsets in Type 1 diabetes patients. Cells carrying high TCR expression could end up over-represented when cDNA is sequenced. Compared with healthy donors, patients appeared to share more similar naive, central memory and regulatory TCRB repertoires.

In the case of this clone: What it binds is not known.

The investigators reverse transcribed all of the isolated RNA, so they sequenced expressed TCRB transcripts. Here immunoSEQ multiplex PCR was the method, and the copy in TCRdb shows in-frame clones only, minus some. The sample lists approximately 260,000 clones; approximately 25% were seen once. In all sorted populations, purity surpassed 95%. Losses at the gene ends were 3 bases for V and 6 bases for J; bases not matched to a gene: 5. CDR1 SGDLS and CDR2 YYNGEE come from the germline V gene. The CDR3 is 15 residues long. V usage is TRBV9 and J usage is TRBJ2-3, with TRBD2 matching 12 bases. This sequence was found in a woman aged 25 to 45 with type 1 diabetes. What was sequenced was naive CD4+ T cells from blood. CDR3 sequence: CASSAALAGGDTQYF. CDR3 in DNA: TGTGCCAGCAGCGCTGCACTAGCGGGAGGTGATACGCAGTATTTT.